This T cell receptor (beta chain) was obtained from a study of cytomegalovirus exposure and HLA in healthy donors. Looking at the study overall: Prior work identified 120 million or so unique TCR beta sequences in 150 million to 200 million T cells. Researchers found that less than 90% of 350 to 500 genotyped donors fell within the Caucasian-associated ancestry cluster.

CDR3 length: 13 amino acids. Germline V gives CDR1 MNHNS, CDR2 SASEGT. The study ran its PCR with 60 Vbeta and 13 Jbeta primers. Libraries were prepared by immunoSEQ multiplex PCR; TCRdb keeps only in-frame clonotypes and omits some of them. The sample consists of 150,000 to 200,000 clones, approximately 80% of them appearing once. This receptor was identified in a man younger than 30 in good health and CMV-seropositive. The chain combines TRBV6-1 with TRBJ2-5; no clear D gene. Near its end, the DNA agrees better with TRBJ2-7, so the J call may be wrong. Sequencing used PBMCs. This CDR3 is CASSPGPDYEQYF. Here the CDR3 DNA reads TGTGCCAGCAGTCCCGGACCCGACTACGAGCAGTACTTC.